This T cell receptor beta chain derives from a study of blood T cell repertoires in COVID-19. Trimming took off 5 bases at V and 8 bases at J, with 15 bases between the two ends. The CDR3 covers 13 residues. CDR1 and CDR2 from the germline V gene are SGHNT and YENEEA. The method was immunoSEQ multiplex PCR; TCRdb's version includes in-frame clones alone and lacks a portion of them. The table shows approximately 160,000 clones, with more than 70% occurring only once. The genes are TRBV11-3 and TRBJ1-1, with TRBD1 as a possible D gene (6 bases). This clonotype was sampled from a man aged 35 to 55 who had recovered from COVID-19. Sequencing input: PBMCs or T cells enriched from blood (not recorded which). CDR3 DNA: TGTGCCAGCAGCATGGGGAACACAGGGGAAGCTTTCTTT. Residues: CASSMGNTGEAFF.